This T cell receptor beta chain was captured in a study of blood T cells in healthy people across ages. Then a second PCR, running roughly 7 to 11 cycles, was carried out with a sample-barcoded 5' primer and a J-beta primer mix. In TCRdb, the 5' RACE reads were re-called with MiXCR into one record per CDR3 protein. The sample carries 450,000 to 650,000 distinct CDR3 sequences, 24% recorded once. V was pared by 4 bases and J by 2 bases, with 5 bases of the junction left unmatched. CDR1 is SGDLS and CDR2 is YYNGEE in the germline V gene. The CDR3 runs 15 residues. The same data also contributed to another study, on T cells of mothers and their children.

The clonotype originates from a boy aged 5-17 years in good health. Sequencing input: blood. The chain links TRBV9 to TRBJ2-2; 7 bases agree with TRBD2. CDR3 sequence reads: CASSPGGDNTGELFF. The CDR3 DNA reads TGTGCCAGCAGCCCGGGGGGAGATAACACCGGGGAGCTGTTTTTT.